The TCR beta chain under discussion was sequenced for a study of T cells after yellow fever vaccination. Study at large: Low-cell-number fractions were prepared with SMART-Seq v4 Ultra Low Input.

Each CDR3 protein is one row after TCRdb ran MiXCR on the 5' RACE reads. The sample yields about 340,000 distinct CDR3 sequences, around 13% seen once. This clonotype came up a few times. The clonotype originates from a man between 18 and 35 years old who received the YFV17D yellow fever vaccine. Here the sequenced sample was CD4+ T cells sorted from PBMCs, taken 15 days after the yellow fever booster vaccination.

In DNA form, the CDR3 reads TGTGCCAGCAGCTTAGATTACTTCTCCACAGATACGCAGTATTTT. It yields the protein CASSLDYFSTDTQYF. This sequence joins TRBV7-2 and TRBJ2-3; D gene unclear. Trimming removed 1 base at V and 2 bases at J, with 10 bases between. The CDR3 extends over 15 amino acids. CDR1 is SGHTA, CDR2 FQGNSA, per germline. The full variable domain, rest sourced from reference TRBV7-2 and TRBJ2-3, is GAGVSQSPSNKVTEKGKDVELRCDPISGHTALYWYRQSLGQGLEFLIYFQGNSAPDKSGLPSDRFSAERTGGSVSTLTIQRTQQEDSAVYLCASSLDYFSTDTQYFGPGTRLTVL.